This T cell receptor (beta chain) derives from a study of blood T cell repertoires in COVID-19. Across the whole study: The United States, Italy and Spain were the sources of the acute and convalescent COVID-19 samples. The analysed material was cDNA or gDNA that came from T cells, B-cell-depleted T cells, or PBMCs.

Per the authors' pipeline: Nucleated cell counts were estimated from reference gene primer amplification. Repertoires were generated with immunoSEQ multiplex PCR, while TCRdb's copy carries only in-frame clones and drops some. V and J calls and clone size are as listed in that table; D and trimming were resolved from the DNA. The sample shows about 98,000 clones, about 90% of them seen only once. Trimming cost V 6 bases and J 0 bases, with 7 bases left between them. CDR1 and CDR2 from the germline V gene are SNHLY and FYNNEI. The CDR3 is made up of 13 amino acids. This clone appeared a single time. The receptor's source is a man aged 65 to 79 with acute or convalescent COVID-19. The sample was peripheral blood. The chain carries TRBV2 and TRBJ2-3, with a possible D match to TRBD1 (5 bases). DNA of the CDR3: TGTGCCAGCAGGGACACGAGCACAGATACGCAGTATTTT. This sequence encodes CASRDTSTDTQYF.